This T cell receptor beta chain was found in a study of identical twins. The study, taken as a whole, reports: Beta out-of-frame sequences showed weaker excess sharing between twins. Out-of-frame alpha sequences common to twins exhibited an excess of low generation probability. These conclusions were based on statistical analysis (cross-sectional, not following the same donors).

Germline loops: CDR1 ENHRY, CDR2 SYGVKD. The CDR3 loop spans 12 amino acids. V lost 2 bases, J lost 6 bases, and 8 bases lay in between. Carrying unique molecular identifiers, the cDNA also gained a universal primer site through template switching. TCRdb passed the 5' RACE reads through MiXCR, listing each CDR3 protein once. The table has about 450,000 distinct CDR3 sequences, about 18% seen once; the top ten hold around 12%. This clonotype appeared a few times. The target antigen is unknown. This receptor was identified in a man in his fifties in good health. This chain joins TRBV10-3 and TRBJ2-7; D is ambiguous. Sequences were obtained from naive T cells sorted from blood. The CDR3, as DNA: TGTGCCATCAGTGAGGGTGGTTTCGAGCAGTACTTC. It yields the protein CAISEGGFEQYF.